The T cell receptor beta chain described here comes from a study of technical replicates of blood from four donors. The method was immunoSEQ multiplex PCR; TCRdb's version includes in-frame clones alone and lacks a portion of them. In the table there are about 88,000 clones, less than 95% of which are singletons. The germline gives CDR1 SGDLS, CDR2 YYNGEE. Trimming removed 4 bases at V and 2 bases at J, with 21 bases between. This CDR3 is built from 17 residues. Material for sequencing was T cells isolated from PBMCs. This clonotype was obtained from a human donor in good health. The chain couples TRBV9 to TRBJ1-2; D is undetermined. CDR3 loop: CASSPPRAGKVNYGYTF. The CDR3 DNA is TGTGCCAGCAGCCCCCCGAGGGCAGGCAAAGTAAACTATGGCTACACCTTC.